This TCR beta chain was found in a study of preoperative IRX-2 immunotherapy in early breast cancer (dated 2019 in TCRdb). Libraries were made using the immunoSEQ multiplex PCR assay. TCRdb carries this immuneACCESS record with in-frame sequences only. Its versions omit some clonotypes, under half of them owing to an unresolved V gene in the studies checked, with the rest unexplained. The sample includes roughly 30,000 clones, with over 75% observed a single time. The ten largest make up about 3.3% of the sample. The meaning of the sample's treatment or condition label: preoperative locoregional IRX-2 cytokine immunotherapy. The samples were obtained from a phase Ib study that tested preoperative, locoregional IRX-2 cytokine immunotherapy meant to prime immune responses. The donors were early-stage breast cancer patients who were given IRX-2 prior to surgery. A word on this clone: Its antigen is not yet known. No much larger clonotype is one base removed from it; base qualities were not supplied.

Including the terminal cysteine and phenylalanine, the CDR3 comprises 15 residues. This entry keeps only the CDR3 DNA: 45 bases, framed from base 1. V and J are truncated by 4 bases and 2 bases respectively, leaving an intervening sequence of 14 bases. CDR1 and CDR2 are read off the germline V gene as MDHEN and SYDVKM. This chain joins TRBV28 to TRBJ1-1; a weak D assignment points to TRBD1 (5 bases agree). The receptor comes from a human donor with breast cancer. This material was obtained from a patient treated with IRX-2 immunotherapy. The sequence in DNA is TGTGCCAGCAGTTGGTCGTTCAGGGTAAACACTGAAGCTTTCTTT. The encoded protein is CASSWSFRVNTEAFF.